What follows describes a single TCR beta chain. This sample is drawn from a study of OX40 agonist ivuxolimab in advanced cancers. Sequencing used immunoSEQ multiplex PCR; TCRdb keeps in-frame clones, though not all of them. The data contain tens of thousands of clones, around 85% of them singletons. V was pared by 7 bases and J by 7 bases, with 18 bases of the junction left unmatched. The CDR3 is 17 residues long. The germline V gene has CDR1 SGHTA and CDR2 FQGNSA. The TCR sequence derives from an adult with an advanced solid tumor such as melanoma, head and neck, liver or kidney cancer. The input for sequencing was CD4+ or CD8+ T cells sorted from blood, taken in a trial of the OX40 agonist ivuxolimab. The chain carries TRBV7-2 and TRBJ2-2, with TRBD1 identical over 7 bases. The DNA of the CDR3 is TGTGCCAGCACCTCCCTAATCGACAGGGAGAGGGGCGGGGAGCTGTTTTTT. This gives the protein CASTSLIDRERGGELFF.